This T cell receptor beta chain appears in the sequencing data of a study of early T cells in non-severe SARS-CoV-2 infection. In its sample, this clonotype ranks as medium-sized (0.01 to 0.1%). Individual cDNA molecules received unique molecular identifiers during library preparation. TCRdb passed the 5' RACE reads through MiXCR, listing each CDR3 protein once. The sample contains roughly 120,000 distinct CDR3 sequences, around 13% of which appear only once. This CDR3 has 17 residues. The germline gives CDR1 MNHEY, CDR2 SVGEGT. Trimming pared 4 bases from V and 7 bases from J, leaving 23 bases between.

The specimen comprised whole blood, sampled at baseline. The receptor comes from an adult who was a healthcare worker with PCR-confirmed SARS-CoV-2 infection or an uninfected control (not recorded which). The chain uses TRBV6-2 or TRBV6-3 and TRBJ2-1, with D possibly TRBD2 on 6 matching bases. In nucleotides, the CDR3 is TGTGCCAGCAGTTCCCGCCAGGGCTACCGACTAGGGAATGAGCAGTTCTTC. It codes for CASSSRQGYRLGNEQFF.